The clone carrying this T cell receptor beta chain was seen just once. Original methodology: Counts of nucleated cells, estimated from reference gene primer amplification, were obtained. Clones were read by immunoSEQ multiplex PCR, and TCRdb kept only the in-frame ones, dropping some. The V and J calls and clone size come from that table; D and trimming were worked out from the DNA. This table holds about 200,000 clones, around 82% found once. This entry is derived from a study of blood T cell repertoires in COVID-19. Overall study context: Sample material is recorded as cDNA or gDNA derived from T cells, B-cell-depleted T cells, or PBMCs.

V gave up 1 base and J gave up 4 bases; unmatched junction bases: 3. Looked up from germline, CDR1 is SGHRS and CDR2 is YFSETQ. This CDR3 comprises 14 residues. The receptor was isolated from a human donor in a cohort sampled during active COVID-19. This chain connects TRBV5-1 to TRBJ1-2; 8 bases align to TRBD1. Sample: peripheral blood. As DNA, the CDR3 is TGCGCCAGCAGCTTGACAGGGGGTATCTATGGCTACACCTTC. Encoded protein: CASSLTGGIYGYTF.